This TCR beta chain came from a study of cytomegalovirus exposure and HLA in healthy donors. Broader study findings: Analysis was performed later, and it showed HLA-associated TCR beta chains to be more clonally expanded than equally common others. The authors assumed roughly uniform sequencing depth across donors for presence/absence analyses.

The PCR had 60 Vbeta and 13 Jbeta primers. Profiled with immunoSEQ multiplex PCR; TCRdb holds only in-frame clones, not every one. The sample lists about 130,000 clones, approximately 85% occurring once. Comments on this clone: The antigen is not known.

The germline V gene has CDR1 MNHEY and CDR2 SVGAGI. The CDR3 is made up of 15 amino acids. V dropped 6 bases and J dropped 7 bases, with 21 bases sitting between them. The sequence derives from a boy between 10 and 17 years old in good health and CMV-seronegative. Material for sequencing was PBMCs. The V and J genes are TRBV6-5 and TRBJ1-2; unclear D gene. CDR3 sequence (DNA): TGTGCCAGCAGGTTAACGGCTCGGCAGGCACGTGGCTACACCTTC. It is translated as CASRLTARQARGYTF.